This T cell receptor beta chain was profiled in a study of CD8 T cells in ankylosing spondylitis. MiXCR was run by TCRdb on the 5' RACE reads, yielding one entry per CDR3 protein. Of over 700,000 distinct CDR3 sequences in the sample, about 20% were seen once. Points from the study as a whole: The clones that were linked to disease were reported to be significantly enriched in matched synovial fluid samples from ankylosing spondylitis patients. Ankylosing spondylitis blood appeared to be characterized by a TCR beta motif of under ten highly homologous variants. Earlier reports found some motif variants in synovial fluid and blood in reactive arthritis.

Worth noting for this clonotype: Antigen specificity is unknown.

The sequence came from a male donor with ankylosing spondylitis. Sequencing input: blood, either unsorted or a sorted T cell fraction (not recorded which).

This chain's CDR3 is CASSMGEGAGELFF. For the CDR3, the DNA is TGTGCCAGCAGTATGGGGGAAGGGGCCGGGGAGCTGTTTTTT. V usage is TRBV2 and J usage is TRBJ2-2, with D possibly being TRBD1 or TRBD2 (5 bases each). The CDR3 is 14 amino acids. Germline assignment: CDR1 SNHLY and CDR2 FYNNEI. Trimming removed 5 bases from V and 6 bases from J, with 13 bases in between.